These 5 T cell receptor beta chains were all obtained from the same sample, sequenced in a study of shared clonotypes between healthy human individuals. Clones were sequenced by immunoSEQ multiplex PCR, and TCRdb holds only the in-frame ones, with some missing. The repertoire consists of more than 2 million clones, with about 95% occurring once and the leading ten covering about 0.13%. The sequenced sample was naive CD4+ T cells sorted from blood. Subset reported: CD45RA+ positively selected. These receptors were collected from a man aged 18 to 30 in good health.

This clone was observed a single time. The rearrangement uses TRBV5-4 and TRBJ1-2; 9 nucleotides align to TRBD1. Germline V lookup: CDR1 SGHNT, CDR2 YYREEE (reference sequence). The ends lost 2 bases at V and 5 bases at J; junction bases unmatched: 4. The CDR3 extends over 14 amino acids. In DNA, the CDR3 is TGTGCCAGCAGCTTCGACAGGGGGAAGTATGGCTACACCTTC. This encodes CASSFDRGKYGYTF.

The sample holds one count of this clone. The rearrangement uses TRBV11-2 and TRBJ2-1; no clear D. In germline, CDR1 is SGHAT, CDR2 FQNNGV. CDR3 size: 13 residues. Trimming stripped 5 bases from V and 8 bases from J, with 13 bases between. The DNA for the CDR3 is TGTGCCAGCAGCGCCCGGCAGACCGATGAGCAGTTCTTC. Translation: CASSARQTDEQFF. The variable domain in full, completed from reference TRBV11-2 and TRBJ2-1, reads EAGVAQSPRYKIIEKRQSVAFWCNPISGHATLYWYQQILGQGPKLLIQFQNNGVVDDSQLPKDRFSAERLKGVDSTLKIQPAKLEDSAVYLCASSARQTDEQFFGPGTRLTVL.

CDR3 DNA sequence: TGTGCCAGCAGCGTAGCAGGGGAGGCCTCCTACGAGCAGTACTTC. Protein product: CASSVAGEASYEQYF. The chain employs TRBV9 and TRBJ2-5; D tentatively fits TRBD1 or TRBD2 (6 bases each). The J call may be incorrect, as the DNA end agrees better with TRBJ2-7. The CDR3 has 15 amino acids. The V gene's germline CDR1 is SGDLS and CDR2 YYNGEE.

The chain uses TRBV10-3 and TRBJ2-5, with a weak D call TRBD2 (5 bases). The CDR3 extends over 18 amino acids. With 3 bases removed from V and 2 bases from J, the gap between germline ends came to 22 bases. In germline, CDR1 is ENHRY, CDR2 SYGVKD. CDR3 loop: CAISDPFFDIGLQETQYF. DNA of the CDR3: TGTGCCATCAGTGACCCCTTTTTCGACATAGGACTTCAAGAGACCCAGTACTTC.

CDR3 in amino acids: CASSVQGQNNSPLHF. The CDR3 DNA reads as TGTGCCAGCAGCGTACAGGGGCAAAATAATTCACCCCTCCACTTT. The chain uses TRBV9 and TRBJ1-6; D is possibly TRBD1 (6 bases). The V and J ends lost 1 base and 5 bases respectively, with 10 bases between them. Per the germline V gene, CDR1 is SGDLS and CDR2 is YYNGEE. The CDR3 runs 15 residues.